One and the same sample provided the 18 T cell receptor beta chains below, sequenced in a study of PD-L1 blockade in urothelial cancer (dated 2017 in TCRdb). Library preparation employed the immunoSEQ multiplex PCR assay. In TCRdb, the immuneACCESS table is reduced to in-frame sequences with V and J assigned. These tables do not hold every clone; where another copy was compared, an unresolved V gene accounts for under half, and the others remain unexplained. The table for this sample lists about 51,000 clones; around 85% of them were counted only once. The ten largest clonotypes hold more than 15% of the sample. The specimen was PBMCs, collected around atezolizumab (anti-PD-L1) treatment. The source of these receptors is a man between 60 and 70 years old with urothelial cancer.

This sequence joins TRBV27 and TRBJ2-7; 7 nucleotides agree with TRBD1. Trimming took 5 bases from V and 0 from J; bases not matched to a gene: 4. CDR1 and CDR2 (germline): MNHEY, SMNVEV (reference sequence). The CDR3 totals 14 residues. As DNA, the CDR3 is TGTGCCAGCAGTCCCGGGACAGCCTCCTACGAGCAGTACTTC. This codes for CASSPGTASYEQYF.

Here the CDR3 reads CASSQDTGGSYNEQFF. The CDR3 DNA reads as TGTGCCAGCAGCCAGGATACAGGGGGTTCCTACAATGAGCAGTTCTTC. The J gene is TRBJ2-1, the V gene TRBV7-2; 8 bases align to TRBD1. The CDR3 is 16 residues long. Trimming at V came to 5 bases and at J to 1 base, leaving 7 bases not matched to a gene. Germline loops: CDR1 SGHTA, CDR2 FQGNSA.

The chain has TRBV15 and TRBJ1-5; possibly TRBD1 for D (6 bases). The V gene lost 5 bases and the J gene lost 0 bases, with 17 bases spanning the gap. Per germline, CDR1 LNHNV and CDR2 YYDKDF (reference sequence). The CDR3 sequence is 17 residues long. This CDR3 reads CATSGLGGLTSNQPQHF. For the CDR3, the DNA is TGTGCCACCAGCGGGCTCGGGGGGCTAACTAGCAATCAGCCCCAGCATTTT. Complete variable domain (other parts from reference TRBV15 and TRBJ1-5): DAMVIQNPRYQVTQFGKPVTLSCSQTLNHNVMYWYQQKSSQAPKLLFHYYDKDFNNEADTPDNFQSRRPNTSFCFLDIRSPGLGDTAMYLCATSGLGGLTSNQPQHFGDGTRLSIL.

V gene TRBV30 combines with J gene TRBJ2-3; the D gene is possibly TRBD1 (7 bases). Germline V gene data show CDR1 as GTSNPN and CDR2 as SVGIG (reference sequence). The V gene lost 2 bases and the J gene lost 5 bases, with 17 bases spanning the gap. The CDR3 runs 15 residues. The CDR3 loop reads CAWSSHTQGGDTQYF. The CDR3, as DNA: TGTGCCTGGAGTTCACATACGCAGGGGGGAGATACGCAGTATTTT.

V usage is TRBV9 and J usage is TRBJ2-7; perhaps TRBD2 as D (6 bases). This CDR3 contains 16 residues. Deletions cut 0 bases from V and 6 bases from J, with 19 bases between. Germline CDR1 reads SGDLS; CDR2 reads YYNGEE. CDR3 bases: TGTGCCAGCAGCGTAGGGGGGGTAGCGGTGCTCGGCGAGCAGTACTTC. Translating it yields CASSVGGVAVLGEQYF.

This CDR3 is CASSANVGGTDTQYF. The CDR3 bases are TGTGCCAGCAGCGCTAACGTAGGGGGCACAGATACGCAGTATTTT. This chain uses TRBV11-1 with TRBJ2-3; possible D gene TRBD1, 5 bases. CDR3 length: 15 residues. V was clipped by 5 bases and J by 1 base, with 13 bases between them. Germline V CDR1 and CDR2: SGHAT, FQDESV (reference sequence).

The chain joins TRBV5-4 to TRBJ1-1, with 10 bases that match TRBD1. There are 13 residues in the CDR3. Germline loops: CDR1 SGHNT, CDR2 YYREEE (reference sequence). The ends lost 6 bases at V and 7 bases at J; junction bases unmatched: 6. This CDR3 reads CASILTGGNEAFF. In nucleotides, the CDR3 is TGTGCCAGCATCCTGACAGGGGGCAATGAAGCTTTCTTT.

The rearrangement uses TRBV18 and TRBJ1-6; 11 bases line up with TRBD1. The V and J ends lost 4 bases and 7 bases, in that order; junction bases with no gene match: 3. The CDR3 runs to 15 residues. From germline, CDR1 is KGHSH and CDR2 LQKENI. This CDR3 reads CASSRGTGGNSPLHF. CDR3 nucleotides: TGTGCCAGCTCACGGGGGACAGGGGGAAATTCACCCCTCCACTTT. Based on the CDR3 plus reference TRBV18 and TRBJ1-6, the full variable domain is NAGVMQNPRHLVRRRGQEARLRCSPMKGHSHVYWYRQLPEEGLKFMVYLQKENIIDESGMPKERFSAEFPKEGPSILRIQQVVRGDSAAYFCASSRGTGGNSPLHFGNGTRLTVT.

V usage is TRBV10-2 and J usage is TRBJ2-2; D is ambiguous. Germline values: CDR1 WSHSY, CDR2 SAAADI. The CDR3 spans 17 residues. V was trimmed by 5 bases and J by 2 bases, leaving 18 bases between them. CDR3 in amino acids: CASSHIGGQPNTGELFF. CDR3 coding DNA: TGCGCCAGCAGTCACATTGGTGGGCAGCCTAACACCGGGGAGCTGTTTTTT.

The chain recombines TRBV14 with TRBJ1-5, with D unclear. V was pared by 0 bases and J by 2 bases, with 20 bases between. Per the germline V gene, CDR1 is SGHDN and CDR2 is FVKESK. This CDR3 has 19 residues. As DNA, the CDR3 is TGTGCCAGCAGCCAAGATCTGTACAGCCACCCTGTGGGCAATCAGCCCCAGCATTTT. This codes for CASSQDLYSHPVGNQPQHF.

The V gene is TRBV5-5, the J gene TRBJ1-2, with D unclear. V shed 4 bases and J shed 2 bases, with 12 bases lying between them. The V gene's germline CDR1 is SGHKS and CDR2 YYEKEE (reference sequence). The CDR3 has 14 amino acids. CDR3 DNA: TGTGCCAGCAGCCGTTCAAGCGCCAACTATGGCTACACCTTC. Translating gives CASSRSSANYGYTF.

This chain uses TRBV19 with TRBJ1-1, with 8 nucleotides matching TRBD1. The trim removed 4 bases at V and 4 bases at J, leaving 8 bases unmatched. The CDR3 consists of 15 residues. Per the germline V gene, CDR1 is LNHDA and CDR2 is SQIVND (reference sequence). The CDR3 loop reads CASSRPTGGRTEAFF. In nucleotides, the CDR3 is TGTGCCAGTAGTAGGCCCACAGGGGGACGCACTGAAGCTTTCTTT.

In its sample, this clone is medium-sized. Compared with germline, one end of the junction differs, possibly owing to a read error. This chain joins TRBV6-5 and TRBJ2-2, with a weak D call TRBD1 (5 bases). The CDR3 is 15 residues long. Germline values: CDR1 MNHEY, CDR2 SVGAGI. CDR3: CASSYSQENPGELFF. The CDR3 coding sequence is TGTGCCAGCAGTTACTCACAGGAGAACCCCGGGGAGCTGTTTTTT.

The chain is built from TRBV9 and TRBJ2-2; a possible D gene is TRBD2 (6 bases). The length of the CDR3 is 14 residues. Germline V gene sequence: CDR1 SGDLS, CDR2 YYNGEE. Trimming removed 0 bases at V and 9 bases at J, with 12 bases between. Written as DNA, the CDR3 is TGTGCCAGCAGCGTAGAAGGGAGGTCCAGGGAGCTGTTTTTT. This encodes CASSVEGRSRELFF. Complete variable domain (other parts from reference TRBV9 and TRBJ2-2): DSGVTQTPKHLITATGQRVTLRCSPRSGDLSVYWYQQSLDQGLQFLIQYYNGEERAKGNILERFSAQQFPDLHSELNLSSLELGDSALYFCASSVEGRSRELFFGEGSRLTVL.

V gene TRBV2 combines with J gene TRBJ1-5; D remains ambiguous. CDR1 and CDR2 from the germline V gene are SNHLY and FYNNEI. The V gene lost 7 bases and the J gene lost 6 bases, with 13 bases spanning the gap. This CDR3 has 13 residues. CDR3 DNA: TGTGCCAGCACCGAGGGTGGGTTTCAGCCCCAGCATTTT. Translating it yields CASTEGGFQPQHF.

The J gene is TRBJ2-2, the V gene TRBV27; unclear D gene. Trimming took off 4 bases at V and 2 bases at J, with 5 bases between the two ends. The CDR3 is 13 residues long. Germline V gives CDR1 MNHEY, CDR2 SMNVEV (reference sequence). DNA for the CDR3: TGTGCCAGCAGTTCCTACAACACCGGGGAGCTGTTTTTT. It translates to CASSSYNTGELFF.

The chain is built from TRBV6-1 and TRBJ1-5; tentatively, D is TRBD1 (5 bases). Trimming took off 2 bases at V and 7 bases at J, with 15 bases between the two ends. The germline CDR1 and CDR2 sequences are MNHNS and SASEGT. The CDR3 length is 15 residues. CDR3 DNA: TGTGCCAGCAGTGAATTGGGATGGGGGGGGCAGCCCCAGCATTTT. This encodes CASSELGWGGQPQHF.

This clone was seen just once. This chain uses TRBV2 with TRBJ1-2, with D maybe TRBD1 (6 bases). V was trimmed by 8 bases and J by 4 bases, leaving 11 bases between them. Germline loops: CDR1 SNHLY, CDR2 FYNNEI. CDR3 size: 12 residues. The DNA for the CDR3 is TGTGCCAGCCGGATGGACAGCTATGGCTACACCTTC. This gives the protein CASRMDSYGYTF. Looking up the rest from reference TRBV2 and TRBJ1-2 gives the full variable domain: EPEVTQTPSHQVTQMGQEVILRCVPISNHLYFYWYRQILGQKVEFLVSFYNNEISEKSEIFDDQFSVERPDGSNFTLKIRSTKLEDSAMYFCASRMDSYGYTFGSGTRLTVV.